This T cell receptor beta chain was identified in a study of shared clonotypes between healthy human individuals. In the study overall: Each donor contributed plates that comprised three CD4 naive, three CD4 memory, two CD8 naive and one CD8 memory.

Samples underwent the assay at deep level. Each PCR replicate from the sorted subsets contained about 180 ng DNA, which is 25,000 to 30,000 T cell genomes. The repertoire was sequenced with immunoSEQ multiplex PCR; TCRdb's copy has only in-frame clones and lacks some. In the table there are about 1.1 million clones, 70% to 85% of which are singletons. Germline-derived CDR1 and CDR2 are SEHNR and FQNEAQ (reference sequence). CDR3 length: 15 residues. V shed 2 bases and J 3 bases; nucleotides not matched to a gene: 6. CD45RA+ naive and CD45RA-negative memory subsets were separated from CD4+ cells. This clone was picked up one time.

The sequence came from a man between 18 and 35 years old in good health. Some clones in this sample may be carry-over from other donors' samples. The sample comprised memory CD4+ T cells from PBMCs. Indicated subset: CD45RA-negative fraction. The chain joins TRBV7-9 to TRBJ2-7; 8 nucleotides match TRBD1. In DNA, the CDR3 is TGTGCCAGCAGCTTATCAGGGGGCGGTAGCTACGAGCAGTACTTC. Encoded protein: CASSLSGGGSYEQYF.